This T cell receptor beta chain was obtained from a study of T cells in Graves' hyperthyroidism and ophthalmopathy. Whole-study findings and limits: Among thyroid clonotypes expanded above 0.001, most also appeared in blood.

This clonotype occurred many times. Its antigen is unknown. Amplified TCR beta CDR3 regions came from RNA transcripts. HTBI primers drove first-round RT-PCR of the TCR CDR3. TCRdb redid the calling of the multiplex PCR reads with MiXCR, one entry per CDR3 protein. The sample records under 70,000 distinct CDR3 sequences, approximately 53% being singletons. CDR3 length: 17 residues. With 3 bases clipped from V and 1 base from J, the junction kept 12 bases outside the gene matches. Germline loops: CDR1 SGHKS, CDR2 YYEKEE (reference sequence). The chain employs TRBV5-5 and TRBJ2-7; 8 nucleotides match TRBD1. This TCR was recovered from a woman aged 60 to 75 with Graves' ophthalmopathy. Material for sequencing was blood. DNA for the CDR3: TGTGCCAGCAGCTGGGGGGCGACAGGGGTATTTTCCTACGAGCAGTACTTC. Translation gives CASSWGATGVFSYEQYF.